The clone carrying this T cell receptor beta chain qualifies as medium-sized. Its antigen remains unidentified. Regarding the study as a whole: Tumor Treg TCRs overlapped most with tumor naive CD4+ cells.

Tregs were sorted as CD4+CD25+CD127-/low cells. TCRdb reanalysed the 5' RACE reads using MiXCR and keeps one entry per CDR3 protein. This repertoire shows under 45,000 distinct CDR3 sequences, 20% to 25% found once; its top ten account for 4%. The CDR3 runs 18 residues. The germline V gene has CDR1 SGHRS and CDR2 YFSETQ. Trimming removed 0 bases at V and 4 bases at J, with 22 bases between. This clonotype was obtained from a female donor with breast cancer. This chain uses TRBV5-1 with TRBJ2-5; perhaps TRBD2 as D (5 bases). Input material: Tregs sorted from blood. CDR3: CASSLAVRGATVRETQYF. CDR3 coding DNA: TGCGCCAGCAGCTTGGCCGTCCGGGGAGCGACCGTCCGAGAGACCCAGTACTTC.